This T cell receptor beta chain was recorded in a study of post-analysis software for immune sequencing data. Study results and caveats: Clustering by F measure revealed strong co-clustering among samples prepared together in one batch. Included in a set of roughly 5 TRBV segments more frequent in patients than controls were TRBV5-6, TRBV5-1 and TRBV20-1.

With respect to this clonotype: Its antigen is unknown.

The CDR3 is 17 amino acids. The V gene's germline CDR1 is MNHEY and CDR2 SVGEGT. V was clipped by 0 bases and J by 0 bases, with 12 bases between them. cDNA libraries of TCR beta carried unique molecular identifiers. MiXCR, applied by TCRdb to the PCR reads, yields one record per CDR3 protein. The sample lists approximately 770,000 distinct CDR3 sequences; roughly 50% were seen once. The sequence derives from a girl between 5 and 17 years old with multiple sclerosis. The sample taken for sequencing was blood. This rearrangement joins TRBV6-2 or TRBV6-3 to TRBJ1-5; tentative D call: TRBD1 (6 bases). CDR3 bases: TGTGCCAGCAGTTACTCGACAGGAGACTTTAGCAATCAGCCCCAGCATTTT. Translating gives CASSYSTGDFSNQPQHF.